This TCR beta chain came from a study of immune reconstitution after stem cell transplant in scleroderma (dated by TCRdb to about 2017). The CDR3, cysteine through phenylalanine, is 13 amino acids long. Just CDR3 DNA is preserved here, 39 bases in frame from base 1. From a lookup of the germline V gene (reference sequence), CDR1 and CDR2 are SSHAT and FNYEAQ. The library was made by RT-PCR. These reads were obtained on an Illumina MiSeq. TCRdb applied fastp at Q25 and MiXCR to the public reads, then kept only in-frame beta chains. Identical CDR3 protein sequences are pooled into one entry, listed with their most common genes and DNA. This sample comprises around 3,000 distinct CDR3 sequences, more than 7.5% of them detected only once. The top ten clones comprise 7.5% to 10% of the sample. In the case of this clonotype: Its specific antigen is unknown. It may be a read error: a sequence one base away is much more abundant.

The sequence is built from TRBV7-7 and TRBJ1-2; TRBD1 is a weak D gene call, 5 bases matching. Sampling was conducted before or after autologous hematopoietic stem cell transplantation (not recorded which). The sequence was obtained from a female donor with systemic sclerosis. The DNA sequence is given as TGTGCTAGCAGCTTTTGGGGGGACTATGGCTACACCTTC. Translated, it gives CASSFWGDYGYTF. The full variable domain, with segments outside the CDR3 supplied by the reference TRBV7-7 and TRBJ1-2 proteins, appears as GAGVSQSPRYKVTKRGQDVTLRCDPISSHATLYWYQQALGQGPEFLTYFNYEAQPDKSGLPSDRFSAERPEGSISTLTIQRTEQRDSAMYRCASSFWGDYGYTFGSGTRLTVV.